What follows are 32 T cell receptor beta chains derived from one specimen sequenced in a study of blood T cell repertoires in COVID-19. Clones were read by immunoSEQ multiplex PCR, and TCRdb kept only the in-frame ones, dropping some. The data contain tens of thousands of clones, about 81% of them singletons. The sample taken for sequencing was peripheral blood. Source of these receptors: a woman older than 75 with acute or convalescent COVID-19.

This clone was picked up a small number of times. V usage is TRBV28 and J usage is TRBJ2-3; 10 bases are shared with TRBD1. V gave up 7 bases and J gave up 5 bases; unmatched junction bases: 12. This CDR3 is 16 amino acids long. Germline values: CDR1 MDHEN, CDR2 SYDVKM. CDR3 DNA sequence: TGTGCCAGCACCGACAGGGGGCTTCGGGCGATAGATACGCAGTATTTT. Translated: CASTDRGLRAIDTQYF.

The V and J genes are TRBV7-8 and TRBJ2-7; 13 nucleotides match TRBD2. Per germline, CDR1 SGHVS and CDR2 FQNEAQ. This CDR3 is built from 17 residues. V shed 1 base and J 3 bases; nucleotides not matched to a gene: 6. CDR3 coding DNA: TGTGCCAGCAGCTTAGGTCGGACTAGCGGGAGAGGCTACGAGCAGTACTTC. Protein: CASSLGRTSGRGYEQYF. Full variable domain (rest looked up from reference TRBV7-8 and TRBJ2-7): GAGVSQSPRYKVAKRGQDVALRCDPISGHVSLFWYQQALGQGPEFLTYFQNEAQLDKSGLPSDRFFAERPEGSVSTLKIQRTQQEDSAVYLCASSLGRTSGRGYEQYFGPGTRLTVT.

The chain joins TRBV27 to TRBJ2-7, with TRBD1 as a possible D gene (5 bases). The V end lost 2 bases, the J end lost 3 bases, and 8 bases lay between the germline ends. CDR1 and CDR2 (germline): MNHEY, SMNVEV (reference sequence). CDR3 length equals 13 residues. CDR3 nucleotides: TGTGCCAGCAGTTTAGGGGCAGACTACGAGCAGTACTTC. This gives the protein CASSLGADYEQYF.

The rearrangement uses TRBV7-9 and TRBJ2-1, with 13 positions matching TRBD2. The CDR3 spans 15 residues. Germline lookup yields CDR1 SEHNR and CDR2 FQNEAQ (reference sequence). With 4 bases clipped from V and 6 bases from J, the junction kept 3 bases outside the gene matches. The CDR3 DNA reads TGTGCCAGCAGCTCCACTAGCGGGAGGGCCAATGAGCAGTTCTTC. Translation: CASSSTSGRANEQFF. Filled out from reference TRBV7-9 and TRBJ2-1, the complete variable domain reads DTGVSQNPRHKITKRGQNVTFRCDPISEHNRLYWYRQTLGQGPEFLTYFQNEAQLEKSRLLSDRFSAERPKGSFSTLEIQRTEQGDSAMYLCASSSTSGRANEQFFGPGTRLTVL.

The V gene is TRBV5-6, the J gene TRBJ1-1, with 9 positions matching TRBD1. J lost 0 bases, V lost 4 bases, and 4 bases had no gene match. This CDR3 comprises 15 residues. Germline loops: CDR1 SGHDT, CDR2 YYEEEE. CDR3 sequence (DNA): TGTGCCAGCAGCGAGGACAGGGGTCTGAACACTGAAGCTTTCTTT. Translated, it gives CASSEDRGLNTEAFF.

The chain couples TRBV7-9 to TRBJ2-7; TRBD2 matches 10 bases. V lost 1 base to trimming and J lost 6 bases; unmatched junction nucleotides: 6. Germline V gives CDR1 SEHNR, CDR2 FQNEAQ (reference sequence). The length of the CDR3 is 15 residues. The CDR3 nucleotides are TGTGCCAGCAGCTTAGGCCCTAGCGGGAGTTCCGAGCAGTACTTC. It specifies CASSLGPSGSSEQYF.

A few counts support this clone. This chain connects TRBV5-1 to TRBJ2-4, with D possibly being TRBD1 (6 bases). Germline-derived CDR1 and CDR2 are SGHRS and YFSETQ. V dropped 0 bases and J dropped 6 bases, with 13 bases sitting between them. CDR3 length equals 15 residues. CDR3 bases: TGCGCCAGCAGCTTGGATGCAGGGGAGAGAAACATTCAGTACTTC. This codes for CASSLDAGERNIQYF.

This chain joins TRBV7-2 and TRBJ2-1; D possibly corresponds to TRBD2 (5 bases). CDR1 and CDR2 from the germline V gene are SGHTA and FQGNSA. This CDR3 is built from 15 residues. V was clipped by 4 bases and J by 4 bases, with 14 bases between them. The CDR3 nucleotides are TGTGCCAGCAGCTCGAGCGGAGAGGCATACAATGAGCAGTTCTTC. It codes for CASSSSGEAYNEQFF.

This clone was seen only a few times. CDR3 sequence: CASTGGQGREETQYF. The CDR3 coding sequence is TGTGCCAGCACAGGGGGACAGGGGCGAGAGGAGACCCAGTACTTC. The rearrangement joins TRBV6-5 to TRBJ2-5, with 10 bases fitting TRBD1. V trimming: 7 bases; J trimming: 5 bases; junction bases outside the gene matches: 10. CDR3 length: 15 amino acids. Germline V CDR1 and CDR2: MNHEY, SVGAGI.

This clone appeared a few times. The chain joins TRBV2 to TRBJ1-6; weak D call: TRBD1 (5 bases). Germline CDR1 is SNHLY and CDR2 is FYNNEI. The V gene lost 5 bases and the J gene lost 8 bases, with 13 bases spanning the gap. The CDR3 spans 14 residues. This CDR3 reads CASSPGLRHSPLHF. Written as DNA, the CDR3 is TGTGCCAGCAGTCCGGGACTCCGACATTCACCCCTCCACTTT. Using reference TRBV2 and TRBJ1-6 for the parts outside the CDR3, the full variable domain is EPEVTQTPSHQVTQMGQEVILRCVPISNHLYFYWYRQILGQKVEFLVSFYNNEISEKSEIFDDQFSVERPDGSNFTLKIRSTKLEDSAMYFCASSPGLRHSPLHFGNGTRLTVT.

The chain employs TRBV7-2 and TRBJ2-7; D is possibly TRBD2 (7 bases). The V end was cut by 1 base, the J end by 4 bases, with 14 bases between. CDR3 length: 15 amino acids. Germline V gives CDR1 SGHTA, CDR2 FQGNSA. CDR3 DNA: TGTGCCAGCAGCTTAGTTGGCAGGGGAGGGTACGAGCAGTACTTC. It translates to CASSLVGRGGYEQYF.

This clone has only a few counts. J is TRBJ1-6 and V is TRBV5-4, with 8 bases aligning to TRBD1. The trim removed 4 bases at V and 10 bases at J, leaving 10 bases unmatched. This CDR3 contains 15 residues. Germline V gene data show CDR1 as SGHNT and CDR2 as YYREEE (reference sequence). The CDR3 sequence is CASSALQGAESPLHF. CDR3 DNA: TGTGCCAGCAGCGCCCTTCAGGGGGCAGAGTCACCCCTCCACTTT.

The chain carries TRBV5-1 and TRBJ2-7, with a tentative D call TRBD2 (5 bases). The germline V gene has CDR1 SGHRS and CDR2 YFSETQ. The CDR3 spans 15 residues. Trimming pared 1 base from V and 6 bases from J, leaving 17 bases between. CDR3 residues: CASSLLWETPSEQYF. CDR3 nucleotide sequence: TGCGCCAGCAGCTTGTTGTGGGAGACACCGAGCGAGCAGTACTTC.

The chain uses TRBV11-2 and TRBJ2-5, with TRBD2 identical over 15 bases. From germline, CDR1 is SGHAT and CDR2 FQNNGV. CDR3 length: 17 residues. Trimming took 5 bases from V and 2 from J; bases not matched to a gene: 6. DNA of the CDR3: TGTGCCAGCAGCCCGCGGACTAGCGGGAGGGTTCAAGAGACCCAGTACTTC. Encoded protein: CASSPRTSGRVQETQYF. The full variable domain, rest sourced from reference TRBV11-2 and TRBJ2-5, is EAGVAQSPRYKIIEKRQSVAFWCNPISGHATLYWYQQILGQGPKLLIQFQNNGVVDDSQLPKDRFSAERLKGVDSTLKIQPAKLEDSAVYLCASSPRTSGRVQETQYFGPGTRLLVL.

The gene calls are TRBV4-1 and TRBJ1-6; 7 nucleotides agree with TRBD1. Per the germline V gene, CDR1 is MGHRA and CDR2 is YSYEKL. This CDR3 region has 18 residues. V trimming: 4 bases; J trimming: 0 bases; junction bases outside the gene matches: 9. CDR3 sequence reads: CASSPGQARGSYNSPLHF. CDR3 in DNA: TGCGCCAGCAGCCCTGGACAGGCGCGGGGCTCCTATAATTCACCCCTCCACTTT.

This clone was recorded a few times. The chain recombines TRBV7-2 with TRBJ2-1; the D gene is possibly TRBD2 (6 bases). The CDR3 totals 15 residues. V lost 5 bases and J lost 3, with 14 bases in between. The germline gives CDR1 SGHTA, CDR2 FQGNSA. CDR3 nucleotides: TGTGCCAGCAGCCCCGGGGACTTAAACTACAATGAGCAGTTCTTC. Translated, it gives CASSPGDLNYNEQFF. The full variable domain, in which reference TRBV7-2 and TRBJ2-1 provide the parts outside the CDR3, is GAGVSQSPSNKVTEKGKDVELRCDPISGHTALYWYRQSLGQGLEFLIYFQGNSAPDKSGLPSDRFSAERTGGSVSTLTIQRTQQEDSAVYLCASSPGDLNYNEQFFGPGTRLTVL.

The chain combines TRBV24-1 with TRBJ1-5; 10 bases fit TRBD1. The trim removed 9 bases at V and 7 bases at J, leaving 5 bases unmatched. CDR3 length: 13 residues. Looked up from germline, CDR1 is KGHDR and CDR2 is SFDVKD. The CDR3 region is CATGDRGGQPQHF. The CDR3 DNA is TGTGCCACCGGGGACAGGGGTGGGCAGCCCCAGCATTTT.

The chain employs TRBV6-2 or TRBV6-3 and TRBJ2-7, with D possibly TRBD2 on 5 matching bases. CDR3 length: 12 amino acids. Germline values: CDR1 MNHEY, CDR2 SVGEGT. V lost 4 bases and J lost 6, with 10 bases in between. The CDR3 sequence: CASSFGVPEQYF. For the CDR3, the DNA is TGTGCCAGCAGTTTCGGGGTCCCCGAGCAGTACTTC.

V and J are TRBV20-1 and TRBJ2-7; the D is unclear. Germline V lookup: CDR1 DFQATT, CDR2 SNEGSKA (reference sequence). The CDR3 contains 11 residues. V shed 0 bases and J shed 3 bases, with 3 bases lying between them. CDR3 sequence reads: CSARDLYEQYF. The CDR3 DNA reads as TGCAGTGCTAGAGATCTCTACGAGCAGTACTTC.

This rearrangement joins TRBV5-1 to TRBJ2-1; the D gene is possibly TRBD1 (5 bases). This CDR3 contains 13 residues. The germline V gene encodes CDR1 SGHRS and CDR2 YFSETQ. V lost 4 bases and J 5 bases, leaving 10 bases between the germline ends. The CDR3 DNA reads TGCGCCAGCAGCCGCATACAGGACAATGAGCAGTTCTTC. It specifies CASSRIQDNEQFF.

In this sample, this clone turned up once. The genes are TRBV2 and TRBJ2-3, with D hard to call. CDR3 size: 10 residues. CDR1 and CDR2 (germline): SNHLY, FYNNEI. Trimming took off 5 bases at V and 6 bases at J, with 3 bases between the two ends. The CDR3 sequence: CASSPDTQYF. The CDR3 DNA is TGTGCCAGCAGTCCGGATACGCAGTATTTT.

This chain links TRBV5-6 with TRBJ1-2; 7 bases fit TRBD1. Germline V lookup: CDR1 SGHDT, CDR2 YYEEEE. This CDR3 has 16 residues. Unmatched junction bases numbered 9, after V lost 0 bases and J lost 4 bases. For the CDR3, the DNA is TGTGCCAGCAGCTTGGAGTCAAGGGGGCTGTCCTATGGCTACACCTTC. Its translation is CASSLESRGLSYGYTF.

The rearrangement uses TRBV12-3 or TRBV12-4 and TRBJ2-5; weak D call: TRBD1 (7 bases). The CDR3 is 13 amino acids. Trimming left V 5 bases short and J 3 bases short, with 10 bases between. This CDR3 is CASSLRGEETQYF. The CDR3 DNA reads TGTGCCAGCAGTCTCAGGGGGGAAGAGACCCAGTACTTC.

The rearrangement joins TRBV2 to TRBJ2-7; TRBD1 might be the D (6 bases). This CDR3 region has 13 residues. Germline V gives CDR1 SNHLY, CDR2 FYNNEI. The ends were cut back, 6 bases at V and 2 bases at J, with 11 bases in the middle. The DNA of the CDR3 is TGTGCCAGCAGGAGGGGGAAGACCTACGAGCAGTACTTC. It yields the protein CASRRGKTYEQYF.

This chain uses TRBV2 with TRBJ2-1; 7 bases align to TRBD2. V lost 6 bases and J lost 10; bases outside the gene matches: 18. This CDR3 has 16 amino acids. Germline CDR1 and CDR2: SNHLY and FYNNEI. CDR3 sequence (DNA): TGTGCCAGCAGGAGGCTGGCCTCATCTCCGGGGGGAGAGCAGTTCTTC. This codes for CASRRLASSPGGEQFF.

This sequence joins TRBV6-5 and TRBJ2-1, with D tentatively TRBD2 (6 bases). The V end lost 6 bases, the J end lost 6 bases, and 15 bases lay between the germline ends. Germline lookup yields CDR1 MNHEY and CDR2 SVGAGI. There are 14 residues in the CDR3. The chain's CDR3 is CASRSPGTPNEQFF. In DNA form, the CDR3 reads TGTGCCAGCAGATCACCCGGGACTCCCAATGAGCAGTTCTTC.

V and J are TRBV9 and TRBJ1-5; D may be TRBD1 (6 bases). There are 16 residues in the CDR3. The germline V gene encodes CDR1 SGDLS and CDR2 YYNGEE. The germline V and J ends were trimmed by 3 bases and 0 bases, with 13 bases remaining between them. CDR3 amino acids: CASSASRTDSNQPQHF. The CDR3 nucleotides are TGTGCCAGCAGCGCATCTCGGACAGATAGCAATCAGCCCCAGCATTTT.

The chain is built from TRBV19 and TRBJ2-7, with TRBD1 matching 8 bases. CDR3 size: 14 residues. The ends lost 0 bases at V and 6 bases at J; junction bases unmatched: 4. Per the germline V gene, CDR1 is LNHDA and CDR2 is SQIVND (reference sequence). CDR3 bases: TGTGCCAGTAGTATAGACCCCGGACAGGGCGAGCAGTACTTC. Its translation: CASSIDPGQGEQYF.

This chain links TRBV19 with TRBJ1-4, with a tentative D call TRBD1 (5 bases). This CDR3 has 16 amino acids. Germline V lookup: CDR1 LNHDA, CDR2 SQIVND (reference sequence). Trimming removed 6 bases from V and 7 bases from J, with 21 bases in between. CDR3 nucleotide sequence: TGTGCCAGTAGACCCGGCGGCATGGGGCGTCCTGAAAAACTGTTTTTT. Translation: CASRPGGMGRPEKLFF.

The J gene is TRBJ1-6, the V gene TRBV30, with 8 bases lining up with TRBD1. This CDR3 has 13 amino acids. V shed 0 bases and J 15 bases; nucleotides not matched to a gene: 7. The germline gives CDR1 GTSNPN, CDR2 SVGIG (reference sequence). CDR3 DNA: TGTGCCTGGAGTGTTGGCAGGGGGCCTGTCCTCCACTTT. It codes for CAWSVGRGPVLHF. The variable domain in full, completed from reference TRBV30 and TRBJ1-6, reads SQTIHQWPATLVQPVGSPLSLECTVEGTSNPNLYWYRQAAGRGLQLLFYSVGIGQISSEVPQNLSASRPQDRQFILSSKKLLLSDSGFYLCAWSVGRGPVLHFGNGTRLTVT.

V gene TRBV19 combines with J gene TRBJ1-1, with 7 bases matching TRBD1. The CDR3 has 15 residues. Germline CDR1 and CDR2: LNHDA and SQIVND (reference sequence). V trimming: 3 bases; J trimming: 1 base; junction bases outside the gene matches: 5. CDR3 sequence (DNA): TGTGCCAGTAGTATCCAGGGGGGAGGGAACACTGAAGCTTTCTTT. Translation gives CASSIQGGGNTEAFF.

CDR3 residues: CASSPGGRSGRADEQYF. In DNA, the CDR3 is TGTGCCAGCAGCCCCGGGGGTCGGAGCGGGAGGGCCGACGAGCAGTACTTC. V and J are TRBV5-4 and TRBJ2-7; 10 bases are shared with TRBD2. With V trimmed by 4 bases and J by 5 bases, 15 bases remained unmatched. Germline CDR1 and CDR2: SGHNT and YYREEE (reference sequence). CDR3 length: 17 amino acids.